These 32 T cell receptor beta chains share one sample of origin, sequenced in a study of blood T cell repertoires in COVID-19. TCRdb's table, derived via immunoSEQ multiplex PCR, lists solely in-frame clones and lacks some. Of under 200,000 clones listed, more than 80% are singletons. Source material: PBMCs or T cells enriched from blood (not recorded which). These receptors originate from a woman aged 18-30 years who had recovered from COVID-19.

A few counts support this clone. The chain couples TRBV18 to TRBJ1-2, with 8 bases fitting TRBD1. V was pared by 4 bases and J by 4 bases, with 8 bases of the junction left unmatched. The CDR3 is 15 amino acids. CDR1 and CDR2 from the germline V gene are KGHSH and LQKENI. The CDR3 loop reads CASSLLGQGTYGYTF. CDR3 coding DNA: TGTGCCAGCTCACTCCTCGGACAGGGCACCTATGGCTACACCTTC.

V usage is TRBV13 and J usage is TRBJ2-7; D ambiguous. This CDR3 contains 12 residues. V was cut by 2 bases and J by 7 bases, with 9 bases left in between. CDR1 is PRHDT and CDR2 is FYEKMQ in the germline V gene (reference sequence). The CDR3 DNA sequence: TGTGCCAGCAGCTTAAGACTTTCAGAGCAGTACTTC. Translated, it gives CASSLRLSEQYF.

This clone has more than one count but fewer than ten. CDR3 sequence reads: CASSLAGELFF. CDR3 nucleotide sequence: TGTGCCAGCAGTTTAGCCGGGGAGCTGTTTTTT. The chain links TRBV6-6 to TRBJ2-2, with no clear D. V was clipped by 4 bases and J by 6 bases, with 3 bases between them. The CDR3 contains 11 residues. Germline CDR1 MNHNY, CDR2 SVGAGI (reference sequence).

V and J are TRBV10-3 and TRBJ2-3; a possible D gene is TRBD1 (6 bases). Trimming pared 6 bases from V and 3 bases from J, leaving 13 bases between. The CDR3 consists of 14 residues. Germline V gene data show CDR1 as ENHRY and CDR2 as SYGVKD. This CDR3 reads CAISPQGQTDTQYF. In nucleotides, the CDR3 is TGTGCCATCAGCCCTCAGGGGCAGACAGATACGCAGTATTTT.

The table lists this clone with a count of one. The chain employs TRBV3-1 (or the pseudogene TRBV3-2) and TRBJ2-1; TRBD2 aligns across 10 bases. Germline V gene sequence: CDR1 LGHDT, CDR2 YNNKEL (reference sequence). This CDR3 spans 17 amino acids. V lost 0 bases, J lost 7 bases, and 9 bases stayed unmatched. The CDR3: CASSQDSKRGGSNEQFF. In DNA, the CDR3 is TGTGCCAGCAGCCAAGATTCTAAGCGGGGGGGTTCAAATGAGCAGTTCTTC.

The chain links TRBV11-3 to TRBJ1-1; 9 bases agree with TRBD1. The CDR3 spans 13 residues. V lost 3 bases, J lost 5 bases, and 1 base stayed unmatched. Germline CDR1 SGHNT, CDR2 YENEEA. The CDR3 reads CASSFGQGTEAFF. CDR3 nucleotides: TGTGCCAGCAGCTTCGGACAGGGGACTGAAGCTTTCTTT.

CDR3 region: CASSMDRGRRGYTF. CDR3 coding DNA: TGTGCCAGTAGTATGGACAGGGGTCGACGTGGCTACACCTTC. The chain recombines TRBV19 with TRBJ1-2; 9 positions agree with TRBD1. Looked up from germline, CDR1 is LNHDA and CDR2 is SQIVND (reference sequence). V lost 3 bases and J lost 7; bases outside the gene matches: 6. This CDR3 comprises 14 residues. Using reference TRBV19 and TRBJ1-2 for the parts outside the CDR3, the full variable domain is DGGITQSPKYLFRKEGQNVTLSCEQNLNHDAMYWYRQDPGQGLRLIYYSQIVNDFQKGDIAEGYSVSREKKESFPLTVTSAQKNPTAFYLCASSMDRGRRGYTFGSGTRLTVV.

The chain carries TRBV27 and TRBJ2-7; 11 nucleotides match TRBD1. Germline-derived CDR1 and CDR2 are MNHEY and SMNVEV (reference sequence). V was clipped by 4 bases and J by 2 bases; unmatched bases: 4. CDR3 length: 15 residues. DNA of the CDR3: TGTGCCAGCAGTTGGGGGGGACAGGGGGCCTACGAGCAGTACTTC. It codes for CASSWGGQGAYEQYF.

The chain couples TRBV30 to TRBJ2-2, with D unclear. Trimming took 0 bases from V and 7 from J, leaving 9 bases between them. The CDR3 totals 13 residues. The germline V gene has CDR1 GTSNPN and CDR2 SVGIG (reference sequence). The CDR3 reads CAWSVHIDGELFF. The DNA for the CDR3 is TGTGCCTGGAGTGTACATATTGACGGGGAGCTGTTTTTT.

This clone was counted many times. The chain couples TRBV19 to TRBJ1-2; 9 bases are a match to TRBD1. Germline V gene lookup returns CDR1 LNHDA and CDR2 SQIVND (reference sequence). The trim removed 4 bases at V and 6 bases at J, leaving 3 bases unmatched. The CDR3 spans 13 residues. The CDR3 sequence is CASSTTGGDGYTF. As DNA, the CDR3 is TGTGCCAGTAGTACGACAGGGGGAGATGGCTACACCTTC.

The V and J genes are TRBV28 and TRBJ1-2, with TRBD1 as a possible D gene (6 bases). CDR1 is MDHEN, CDR2 SYDVKM, per germline. V lost 6 bases and J lost 5, with 19 bases in between. The CDR3 runs to 15 residues. CDR3 nucleotide sequence: TGTGCCAGCAGCCCCCAGTTTCTGGGGACATATGGCTACACCTTC. Protein product: CASSPQFLGTYGYTF.

The chain uses TRBV30 and TRBJ1-1; tentatively, D is TRBD1 (6 bases). This CDR3 contains 13 residues. Germline V gene data show CDR1 as GTSNPN and CDR2 as SVGIG (reference sequence). Between the trimmed V and J ends, which lost 2 bases and 5 bases, there was a span of 12 bases. CDR3 in amino acids: CAWSQGRGTEAFF. The CDR3 DNA follows: TGTGCCTGGAGTCAAGGCAGGGGAACTGAAGCTTTCTTT.

The chain carries TRBV11-2 and TRBJ2-1; 8 nucleotides match TRBD1. The germline gives CDR1 SGHAT, CDR2 FQNNGV. CDR3 length: 15 residues. J was trimmed by 3 bases and V by 5 bases; bases with no gene match: 6. Here the CDR3 reads CASSPDRGLYNEQFF. The CDR3 DNA sequence: TGTGCCAGCAGCCCAGACAGGGGCCTCTACAATGAGCAGTTCTTC. The variable domain in full, completed from reference TRBV11-2 and TRBJ2-1, reads EAGVAQSPRYKIIEKRQSVAFWCNPISGHATLYWYQQILGQGPKLLIQFQNNGVVDDSQLPKDRFSAERLKGVDSTLKIQPAKLEDSAVYLCASSPDRGLYNEQFFGPGTRLTVL.

V usage is TRBV2 and J usage is TRBJ1-1; 10 nucleotides agree with TRBD1. Germline trimming cut 6 bases from V and 5 bases from J; bases unmatched to any gene: 12. The germline V gene encodes CDR1 SNHLY and CDR2 FYNNEI. This CDR3 is built from 16 residues. The CDR3 DNA reads as TGTGCCAGCAGGAGGACAGGGGGGAAATTGGGAACTGAAGCTTTCTTT. As protein: CASRRTGGKLGTEAFF.

The gene calls are TRBV4-1 and TRBJ2-5; TRBD2 might be the D (6 bases). The CDR3 totals 16 residues. V lost 1 base to trimming and J lost 5 bases, with 17 bases between them. The V gene's germline CDR1 is MGHRA and CDR2 YSYEKL. Here the CDR3 reads CASSQVHMASEETQYF. CDR3 nucleotides: TGCGCCAGCAGCCAAGTCCATATGGCTAGCGAGGAGACCCAGTACTTC.

The V and J genes are TRBV27 and TRBJ1-1, with a weak D call TRBD1 (5 bases). V dropped 0 bases and J dropped 5 bases, with 13 bases sitting between them. The CDR3 is made up of 15 amino acids. The germline V gene encodes CDR1 MNHEY and CDR2 SMNVEV (reference sequence). This CDR3 is CASSLSPGERTEAFF. CDR3 DNA sequence: TGTGCCAGCAGTTTATCCCCGGGGGAAAGGACTGAAGCTTTCTTT.

This chain joins TRBV9 and TRBJ2-7; a weak D match, TRBD1 (5 bases). Germline CDR1 reads SGDLS; CDR2 reads YYNGEE. Trimming removed 0 bases from V and 4 bases from J, with 11 bases in between. The CDR3 has 14 amino acids. CDR3 bases: TGTGCCAGCAGCGTAGGAGACAGCCGATACGAGCAGTACTTC. Translation: CASSVGDSRYEQYF.

The chain has TRBV28 and TRBJ1-2; D perhaps matches TRBD1 (5 bases). Germline CDR1 reads MDHEN; CDR2 reads SYDVKM. This CDR3 region has 14 residues. Trimming took 3 bases from V and 2 from J, leaving 10 bases between them. The CDR3 region is CASSFLRGNYGYTF. The CDR3 DNA reads as TGTGCCAGCAGTTTCTTAAGGGGAAACTATGGCTACACCTTC.

V is TRBV9 and J is TRBJ1-4; D is uncertain. Germline lookup yields CDR1 SGDLS and CDR2 YYNGEE. The V gene lost 0 bases and the J gene lost 4 bases, with 10 bases spanning the gap. This CDR3 contains 15 residues. CDR3 in amino acids: CASSVEQTFNEKLFF. The CDR3 DNA reads as TGTGCCAGCAGCGTAGAGCAGACTTTTAATGAAAAACTGTTTTTT. Variable domain in full (rest from reference TRBV9 and TRBJ1-4): DSGVTQTPKHLITATGQRVTLRCSPRSGDLSVYWYQQSLDQGLQFLIQYYNGEERAKGNILERFSAQQFPDLHSELNLSSLELGDSALYFCASSVEQTFNEKLFFGSGTQLSVL.

This chain joins TRBV9 and TRBJ2-5; perhaps TRBD2 as D (7 bases). Trimming pared 1 base from V and 4 bases from J, leaving 23 bases between. In germline, CDR1 is SGDLS, CDR2 YYNGEE. The CDR3 totals 18 residues. This CDR3 reads CASSVYLRVFGGPETQYF. In DNA, the CDR3 is TGTGCCAGCAGCGTATATTTAAGGGTATTCGGGGGGCCAGAGACCCAGTACTTC.

For this clone: Other DNA sequences in the sample encode the same CDR3. The rearrangement uses TRBV5-1 and TRBJ2-7, with D possibly matching TRBD2 (5 bases). CDR1 is SGHRS, CDR2 YFSETQ, per germline. This CDR3 is built from 13 residues. V was pared by 0 bases and J by 6 bases, with 10 bases between. The CDR3 bases are TGCGCCAGCAGCTTGGAGGCGGGCGTCGAGCAGTACTTC. Its protein is CASSLEAGVEQYF.

The gene calls are TRBV28 and TRBJ1-5; 8 positions match TRBD1. Losses at the gene ends were 3 bases for V and 7 bases for J; bases not matched to a gene: 23. The CDR3 sequence is 20 residues long. Germline V gene data show CDR1 as MDHEN and CDR2 as SYDVKM. The CDR3 DNA is TGTGCCAGCAGTTTCGTTTTTTCAGGGGGCGCGTCGGCGACCAGCCAGCCCCAGCATTTT. Residues: CASSFVFSGGASATSQPQHF.

V usage is TRBV10-3 and J usage is TRBJ2-6; possible D gene TRBD1, 6 bases. Germline CDR1 is ENHRY and CDR2 is SYGVKD. V lost 0 bases, J lost 4 bases, and 13 bases lay in between. The CDR3 consists of 17 residues. This chain's CDR3 is CAISESIGQWGANVLTF. In DNA form, the CDR3 reads TGTGCCATCAGTGAGTCCATAGGACAGTGGGGGGCCAACGTCCTGACTTTC.

This chain's CDR3 is CASSLPTPPYEQYF. CDR3 DNA: TGTGCCAGCAGCTTACCAACTCCTCCCTACGAGCAGTACTTC. The V call is TRBV7-2, the J call TRBJ2-7; no clear D gene. CDR3 size: 14 residues. Germline V lookup: CDR1 SGHTA, CDR2 FQGNSA. The V gene lost 2 bases and the J gene lost 2 bases, with 10 bases spanning the gap.

The V gene is TRBV6-5, the J gene TRBJ1-1; no clear D gene. Looked up from germline, CDR1 is MNHEY and CDR2 is SVGAGI. The CDR3 length is 15 residues. The V and J ends lost 0 bases and 8 bases respectively, with 16 bases between them. The chain's CDR3 is CASSYSRRVSAEAFF. CDR3 nucleotides: TGTGCCAGCAGTTACTCGAGGAGGGTCTCGGCGGAAGCTTTCTTT.

V is TRBV4-1 and J is TRBJ1-4; D gene unclear. The V gene's germline CDR1 is MGHRA and CDR2 YSYEKL. CDR3 length equals 16 residues. Trimming shortened V by 0 bases and J by 0 bases, and 8 bases separated the two germline ends. The CDR3: CASSQDSTSTNEKLFF. In nucleotides, the CDR3 is TGCGCCAGCAGCCAAGACAGTACCTCAACTAATGAAAAACTGTTTTTT.

J is TRBJ1-1 and V is TRBV5-5; no definite D call. This CDR3 has 14 amino acids. CDR1 is SGHKS, CDR2 YYEKEE, per germline (reference sequence). Trimming pared 2 bases from V and 0 bases from J, leaving 8 bases between. The CDR3 sequence: CASSLRTVNTEAFF. The CDR3 nucleotides are TGTGCCAGCAGCTTAAGGACTGTGAACACTGAAGCTTTCTTT.

This clone showed up just a few times. This chain links TRBV9 with TRBJ1-2, with no clear D. Trimming stripped 0 bases from V and 5 bases from J, with 8 bases between. The CDR3 contains 13 residues. Looked up from germline, CDR1 is SGDLS and CDR2 is YYNGEE. The CDR3, as DNA: TGTGCCAGCAGCGTAGTCCCCCCTTATGGCTACACCTTC. Residues: CASSVVPPYGYTF.

This clone was seen just once. The chain's CDR3 is CASIETGQNGYTF. CDR3 nucleotide sequence: TGTGCCAGCATCGAGACAGGGCAGAATGGCTACACCTTC. The chain recombines TRBV7-9 with TRBJ1-2; 7 positions agree with TRBD1. Germline values: CDR1 SEHNR, CDR2 FQNEAQ (reference sequence). The CDR3 is 13 amino acids. V gave up 7 bases and J gave up 6 bases; unmatched junction bases: 8.

V gene TRBV7-9 combines with J gene TRBJ1-3; TRBD1 matches at 8 bases. CDR1 and CDR2 from the germline V gene are SEHNR and FQNEAQ (reference sequence). J was trimmed by 6 bases and V by 5 bases; bases with no gene match: 6. This CDR3 has 14 residues. This CDR3 reads CASSPDREINTIYF. DNA of the CDR3: TGTGCCAGCAGCCCGGACAGGGAGATAAACACCATATATTTT.

The rearrangement uses TRBV7-5 and TRBJ1-4; the table's D call, TRBD1, was not checked against the DNA. TRBV7-5 is reported as a pseudogene. The CDR3 has 14 amino acids. The CDR3 sequence: CARSLRGSSEKLFF. Written as DNA, the CDR3 is TGTGCCAGAAGCTTAAGGGGGTCTAGTGAAAAACTGTTTTTT.

The genes are TRBV6-4 and TRBJ2-1, with a tentative D call TRBD2 (7 bases). Looked up from germline, CDR1 is MRHNA and CDR2 is SNTAGT. Trimming removed 5 bases at V and 4 bases at J, with 12 bases between. The CDR3 has 14 residues. In nucleotides, the CDR3 is TGTGCCAGCAGTATGGGGGGGCGTTACAATGAGCAGTTCTTC. It codes for CASSMGGRYNEQFF.